What follows are 21 T cell receptor beta chains derived from one specimen sequenced in a study of monozygotic twins with inflammatory bowel disease. TCRdb reprocessed the 5' RACE reads; each CDR3 protein has one entry and no DNA is given. The specimen's table records over 130,000 distinct CDR3 sequences. Material: blood. Receptors were obtained from a human donor with ulcerative colitis or Crohn's disease, or a healthy co-twin of an affected twin (not recorded which).

The chain links TRBV4-2 to TRBJ2-2; TCRdb's D call, TRBD2, is unchecked because there is no DNA. Germline lookup yields CDR1 LGHNA and CDR2 YNFKEQ. This CDR3 is built from 20 residues. The CDR3 protein is CASSQALRRGGPLDTGELFF.

This chain uses TRBV4-3 with TRBJ2-2; TCRdb selects TRBD1, and the lack of DNA leaves this call unchecked. This CDR3 spans 19 amino acids. CDR1 and CDR2 from the germline V gene are LGHNA and YSLEER. The CDR3 region is CASSTPSGRAEYFTGELFF.

The chain links TRBV20-1 to TRBJ2-2; there is no DNA to check the TCRdb D call of TRBD1. This CDR3 is 14 amino acids long. CDR1 DFQATT and CDR2 SNEGSKA come from the germline V gene (reference sequence). The CDR3 reads CSARARFRDGELFF.

This sequence joins TRBV18 and TRBJ1-2; without DNA, the TCRdb call of TRBD1 cannot be checked. The germline V gene encodes CDR1 KGHSH and CDR2 LQKENI. The CDR3 consists of 15 residues. The chain's CDR3 is CASSPPLAGVDGYTF.

V gene TRBV11-2 combines with J gene TRBJ1-4; as DNA is missing, the TRBD1 call by TCRdb cannot be tested. The CDR3 length is 17 residues. Germline assignment: CDR1 SGHAT and CDR2 FQNNGV. CDR3 sequence: CASSLVPSGPENEKLFF.

V gene TRBV20-1 combines with J gene TRBJ2-5; TCRdb returns TRBD2, unconfirmable since there is no DNA. CDR1 is DFQATT and CDR2 is SNEGSKA in the germline V gene (reference sequence). The CDR3 is made up of 17 amino acids. The CDR3 here is CRGPRASGGAGPETQYF.

The chain recombines TRBV6-5 with TRBJ1-6; without DNA, the TCRdb call of TRBD1 cannot be checked. The V gene's germline CDR1 is MNHEY and CDR2 SVGAGI. The CDR3 runs 16 residues. This CDR3 is CASSYLAGAGVSPLHF.

J is TRBJ2-7 and V is TRBV7-2; TCRdb lists TRBD1, though no DNA is available to test this call. This CDR3 spans 16 amino acids. Germline assignment: CDR1 SGHTA and CDR2 FQGNSA. CDR3 amino acids: CASSLESFQGSYEQYF.

The rearrangement uses TRBV28 and TRBJ1-1; TCRdb's D call of TRBD1 is untestable without DNA. The CDR3 sequence is 15 residues long. CDR1 and CDR2 (germline): MDHEN, SYDVKM. The CDR3 spells CASSPQGTVNTEAFF.

This CDR3 is CASSLDGSPYEQYF. The chain combines TRBV5-1 with TRBJ2-7. Germline CDR1 SGHRS, CDR2 YFSETQ. This CDR3 comprises 14 residues.

This rearrangement joins TRBV10-3 to TRBJ2-3; TCRdb outputs TRBD1, but without DNA this stays unchecked. The CDR3 is 16 amino acids. Germline CDR1 is ENHRY and CDR2 is SYGVKD. The CDR3 is CAISVDGGGPSDTQYF.

The chain recombines TRBV6-2 or TRBV6-3 with TRBJ2-7; TCRdb designates TRBD1, a call that cannot be tested without DNA. Germline V lookup: CDR1 MNHEY, CDR2 SVGEGT. The CDR3 loop spans 13 amino acids. The CDR3 protein is CASSYSQGYEQYF.

The chain uses TRBV5-1 and TRBJ2-1; without DNA, the TCRdb call of TRBD1 cannot be checked. Germline values: CDR1 SGHRS, CDR2 YFSETQ. The CDR3 is 15 residues long. CDR3 loop: CASSLEGGQYNEQFF.

The CDR3: CASSPRGRSIYEQYF. The chain recombines TRBV5-1 with TRBJ2-7. Germline values: CDR1 SGHRS, CDR2 YFSETQ. The CDR3 runs to 15 residues.

This chain uses TRBV3-1 with TRBJ2-7; TCRdb proposes TRBD1, but this gene call is untestable without DNA. CDR3 length: 13 residues. Germline V gene data show CDR1 as LGHDT and CDR2 as YNNKEL (reference sequence). The CDR3 loop reads CASSHRQTYEQYF.

V gene TRBV20-1 combines with J gene TRBJ2-3; the D call from TCRdb, TRBD2, cannot be confirmed without DNA. The CDR3 runs 14 residues. Germline CDR1 DFQATT, CDR2 SNEGSKA (reference sequence). The CDR3 sequence: CSAKRDSGTDTQYF.

V is TRBV29-1 and J is TRBJ2-3; as DNA is missing, the TRBD1 call by TCRdb cannot be tested. The CDR3 is made up of 15 amino acids. In germline, CDR1 is SQVTM, CDR2 ANQGSEA. CDR3 residues: CSAHRDRVDTDTQYF.

This chain uses TRBV20-1 with TRBJ2-3; there is no DNA to check the TCRdb D call of TRBD2. Germline V gene data show CDR1 as DFQATT and CDR2 as SNEGSKA (reference sequence). The CDR3 length is 17 residues. The CDR3 region is CSARSPGVTESTDTQYF.

This chain uses TRBV5-4 with TRBJ2-5; without DNA, the TCRdb call of TRBD1 cannot be checked. CDR3 length: 15 amino acids. Germline CDR1 reads SGHNT; CDR2 reads YYREEE (reference sequence). The chain's CDR3 is CASSTIGGPLETQYF.

This chain uses TRBV20-1 with TRBJ2-5. CDR1 is DFQATT, CDR2 SNEGSKA, per germline (reference sequence). This CDR3 has 14 residues. The CDR3 region is CSASNLYHQETQYF.

The chain combines TRBV18 with TRBJ2-1. CDR1 and CDR2 (germline): KGHSH, LQKENI. The CDR3 is 17 residues long. CDR3: CASSPLRTGSSYNEQFF.